Described below is a single TCR beta chain sequence and its context. It has no known antigen specificity. The input lacks base qualities; no much larger clone sits a single base away. Sequencing was carried out with an Illumina NovaSeq 6000. TCRalpha and TCRbeta cDNA libraries were constructed by 5'RACE with constant-segment primers, with sample barcodes and unique molecular identifiers being introduced. RNA was extracted from every sample with Trizol reagent. Library amplification was performed in two PCR steps, and a second sample barcode and Illumina TruSeq adapters were introduced in the second step. Libraries were sequenced on an Illumina NovaSeq with 2 x 150 bp paired-end reads. Regarding the original processing steps: With migec v1.2.7, reads were demultiplexed and then collapsed into UMI-guided consensus sequences. Using mixcr v2.1.11, the UMI consensuses were aligned to TRA and TRB V and J templates and assembled into clonotypes. Expanded or contracted clonotypes were those called significant by both edgeR and NoisET, with noise models trained on biological replicates. edgeR calls used a false discovery rate-adjusted p below 0.01 and a log2 fold-change threshold of 1. As an exploratory analysis of dynamics, max-normalized trajectories of the 1000 most abundant clonotypes were examined with PCA combined with hierarchical clustering. Each responding clone was given a CD4 or CD8 phenotype based on the CD4+ and CD8+ repertoires, which had been sequenced separately. TCRdb handled the public reads itself, with Q25 trimming in fastp and clone calling in MiXCR, and kept productive beta chains. Rows merge per CDR3 protein into single entries with the most common DNA and genes. The V and J calls reflect TCRdb's pipeline rather than the authors' work. The sample contains about 150,000 distinct CDR3 sequences, roughly 15% of them found a single time. The top ten clonotypes cover around an eighth of the sample.

This specimen comes from a study of T-cell memory formation after mild COVID-19 (dated by TCRdb to about 2021). In terms of the full investigation: Most TCR sequence clusters were specific to one of the two donors. The cohort was made up of two young adult volunteers, one female and one male, who were previously healthy. In a couple of donors, T-cell clones that expanded and contracted after mild COVID-19 were followed by sequencing TCRalpha and TCRbeta repertoires longitudinally. Beyond this particular receptor, the publication reports: The second-wave clones that peaked on day 37 were not confirmed to be SARS-CoV-2 specific. Balanced CD4/CD8 phenotypes were observed for clones contracting from day 15 to 85, whereas a bias towards CD4+ was observed for a second wave of clones expanding from day 15 to 37. The study covered only a couple of mild cases, and larger cohorts including severe cases with pre-infection samples were considered necessary. Some responding clones were detected in pre-infection memory, suggesting pre-existing cross-reactive memory T cells joined the SARS-CoV-2 response. Contracting CD4+ clones turned up mainly in the CM and EM memory subsets, whereas EMRA was where CD8+ clones were enriched.

PBMCs were isolated by Ficoll-Paque density gradient centrifugation. The source of this sequence is an adult woman who had mild COVID-19 (a few samples of this study predate the infection). The sample titles of this study are shuffled in the database, so cell type and time point are left out; the donor was told from shared clones. Sequences were obtained from PBMCs or a T cell subset sorted from them (not recorded which).

The base sequence is TGTGCCAGCAGCCCCACCGCCCGGGACAGGTGGACTGAAGCTTTCTTT. This encodes CASSPTARDRWTEAFF. The rearranged chain carries TRBV7-6 and TRBJ1-1, and TRBD1 aligns with 8 junction nucleotides. V trim: 5 bases; J trim: 5 bases; unmatched bases: 13. The CDR3, from cysteine to phenylalanine, totals 16 residues. The CDR3 DNA has 48 bases and is translated from base 1. In the germline V gene, CDR1 corresponds to SGHVS and CDR2 to FNYEAQ.